What follows are 3 T cell receptor beta chains derived from one specimen sequenced in a study of T cells in Graves' hyperthyroidism and ophthalmopathy. TCR beta CDR3 sequences were amplified from RNA transcripts. The TCR CDR3 first-round RT-PCR relied on the HTBI primer set. From the multiplex PCR reads, TCRdb called clonotypes with MiXCR, one entry per CDR3 protein. The repertoire holds 340,000 or so distinct CDR3 sequences, around 16% seen once, with around 33% in the top ten. Sequenced input: blood. Every receptor here comes from a man under 40 with Graves' hyperthyroidism.

This clonotype was recorded many times. The chain is built from TRBV7-2 and TRBJ2-1, with 7 bases that match TRBD2. Germline lookup yields CDR1 SGHTA and CDR2 FQGNSA. V lost 4 bases, J lost 2 bases, and 5 bases stayed unmatched. CDR3 size: 15 residues. In DNA, the CDR3 is TGTGCCAGCAGCTCCCAAGCGGGACCCTACAATGAGCAGTTCTTC. This gives the protein CASSSQAGPYNEQFF.

This chain's CDR3 is CSASQGGGSNEKLFF. The CDR3 nucleotides are TGCAGTGCCTCTCAAGGGGGCGGGAGTAATGAAAAACTGTTTTTT. This chain uses TRBV20-1 with TRBJ1-4; 7 bases align to TRBD1. The CDR3 contains 15 residues. The germline V gene encodes CDR1 DFQATT and CDR2 SNEGSKA (reference sequence). The V and J ends lost 6 bases and 4 bases, in that order; junction bases with no gene match: 11.

This clonotype appeared many times. The rearrangement uses TRBV18 and TRBJ2-1, with 7 bases fitting TRBD1. Trimming removed 6 bases from V and 5 bases from J; junction bases left unmatched: 16. The CDR3 sequence is 17 residues long. Germline-derived CDR1 and CDR2 are KGHSH and LQKENI. DNA for the CDR3: TGTGCCAGCTCCACCGTCCTACGAGGGGGCTCGGACAATGAGCAGTTCTTC. Protein: CASSTVLRGGSDNEQFF.